This entry lists 24 T cell receptor beta chains sequenced from one sample in a study of vaccination effects on CD4 cells after COVID-19. Within the ViraFEST assay, antigen-specific CD4+ T cells underwent expansion with viral peptide pools prior to sequencing. CD4+ T cell isolation took place after nine to eleven days of culture. Having tested negative for nucleocapsid antibodies, the vaccine recipients showed no prior SARS-CoV-2 infection. Antigens for these TCRs are unknown. The data were produced by immunoSEQ multiplex PCR, yet TCRdb's version contains in-frame clones alone and is incomplete. The data contain 78,000 or so clones, about 79% of them singletons. The sequences come from CD4+ T cells from PBMCs cultured with SARS-CoV-2 spike peptides, collected before COVID-19 vaccination. The receptors shown here come from a human donor who received a COVID-19 vaccine.

V and J are TRBV11-2 and TRBJ2-1; unclear D gene. V was pared by 1 base and J by 8 bases, with 3 bases between. CDR3 length: 11 residues. The germline V gene encodes CDR1 SGHAT and CDR2 FQNNGV. CDR3: CASSLGYEQFF. CDR3 DNA sequence: TGTGCCAGCAGCTTAGGTTATGAGCAGTTCTTC.

This clone was seen once. The rearrangement links TRBV5-8 to TRBJ2-3; D may be TRBD2 (5 bases). Germline V gene sequence: CDR1 SGHTS, CDR2 YDEGEE. V lost 7 bases to trimming and J lost 2 bases, with 14 bases between them. The CDR3 runs 14 residues. As DNA, the CDR3 is TGTGCCAGCCCTTCCATCGGGGACACAGATACGCAGTATTTT. Its protein product is CASPSIGDTDTQYF.

The gene calls are TRBV5-1 and TRBJ2-3, with 9 nucleotides matching TRBD2. This CDR3 is built from 14 residues. V lost 4 bases and J lost 4; bases outside the gene matches: 4. Germline V lookup: CDR1 SGHRS, CDR2 YFSETQ. CDR3 amino acids: CASSTGGGADTQYF. The CDR3 DNA reads as TGCGCCAGCAGCACCGGCGGGGGGGCAGATACGCAGTATTTT.

V gene TRBV2 combines with J gene TRBJ1-4; 8 nucleotides line up with TRBD1. The ends lost 8 bases at V and 7 bases at J; junction bases unmatched: 12. The CDR3 is 15 amino acids. Germline-derived CDR1 and CDR2 are SNHLY and FYNNEI. CDR3 DNA: TGTGCCAGCTGGAGGCAGGGGGCGAGGGGTGAAAAACTGTTTTTT. It specifies CASWRQGARGEKLFF.

This chain uses TRBV15 with TRBJ1-6; the D is unclear. Germline lookup yields CDR1 LNHNV and CDR2 YYDKDF (reference sequence). Trimming removed 0 bases at V and 6 bases at J, with 3 bases between. The CDR3 consists of 13 residues. CDR3 sequence (DNA): TGTGCCACCAGCAGAGAAAGTAATTCACCCCTCCACTTT. This sequence encodes CATSRESNSPLHF.

The CDR3 DNA is TGTGCCAGTACAAGGACAGGGGCGCAAGAGACCCAGTACTTC. It yields the protein CASTRTGAQETQYF. The rearrangement joins TRBV19 to TRBJ2-5; 9 positions match TRBD1. Germline assignment: CDR1 LNHDA and CDR2 SQIVND (reference sequence). With V trimmed by 7 bases and J by 2 bases, 5 bases remained unmatched. This CDR3 is built from 14 residues.

This clone appeared a single time. V usage is TRBV11-1 and J usage is TRBJ2-1; tentative D call: TRBD2 (6 bases). The V gene lost 1 base and the J gene lost 8 bases, with 12 bases spanning the gap. CDR3 size: 14 residues. Germline-derived CDR1 and CDR2 are SGHAT and FQDESV (reference sequence). The CDR3 loop is CASSLVRGSYEQFF. Here the CDR3 DNA reads TGTGCCAGCAGCTTAGTGCGGGGTAGCTATGAGCAGTTCTTC.

Details on this clone: In the same sample, other DNA sequences code for this CDR3. The V gene is TRBV5-1, the J gene TRBJ2-2; unclear D gene. The CDR3 is made up of 14 amino acids. CDR1 SGHRS and CDR2 YFSETQ come from the germline V gene. Between the trimmed V and J ends, which lost 2 bases and 3 bases, there was a span of 8 bases. The CDR3 spells CASSFTRDTGELFF. The CDR3 coding sequence is TGCGCCAGCAGCTTTACACGGGACACCGGGGAGCTGTTTTTT.

The chain combines TRBV6-5 with TRBJ1-2; TRBD1 matches at 10 bases. Trimming removed 4 bases from V and 7 bases from J; junction bases left unmatched: 12. Germline CDR1 and CDR2: MNHEY and SVGAGI. The CDR3 spans 16 residues. The CDR3 DNA reads TGTGCCAGCAGTTTCTTGCCGGGACAGGGGCCGGGTGGCTACACCTTC. It yields the protein CASSFLPGQGPGGYTF.

The V call is TRBV3-1 (or the pseudogene TRBV3-2), the J call TRBJ1-2; TRBD1 might be the D (5 bases). This CDR3 region has 13 residues. Germline V gene lookup returns CDR1 LGHDT and CDR2 YNNKEL (reference sequence). V lost 1 base and J 4 bases, leaving 7 bases between the germline ends. The CDR3 DNA follows: TGTGCCAGCAGCCAAGGGGGCGCCTATGGCTACACCTTC. Protein: CASSQGGAYGYTF.

This rearrangement joins TRBV7-2 to TRBJ1-5; TRBD1 might be the D (5 bases). CDR3 length equals 14 residues. Deletions cut 5 bases from V and 7 bases from J, with 15 bases between. Germline V gene lookup returns CDR1 SGHTA and CDR2 FQGNSA. CDR3 protein: CASSPGGYQQPQHF. CDR3 in DNA: TGTGCCAGCAGCCCGGGGGGATATCAGCAGCCCCAGCATTTT.

This chain joins TRBV5-4 and TRBJ2-4; either TRBD1 or TRBD2 may supply D (5 bases each). The CDR3 covers 14 residues. The V gene's germline CDR1 is SGHNT and CDR2 YYREEE (reference sequence). V lost 4 bases, J lost 0 bases, and 8 bases lay in between. The chain's CDR3 is CASSGTLAKNIQYF. DNA of the CDR3: TGTGCCAGCAGCGGGACGTTAGCCAAAAACATTCAGTACTTC.

The chain employs TRBV27 and TRBJ2-5; 7 positions match TRBD1. The germline V gene has CDR1 MNHEY and CDR2 SMNVEV (reference sequence). Trimming took 3 bases from V and 2 from J; bases not matched to a gene: 15. CDR3 length: 18 residues. CDR3 in DNA: TGTGCCAGCAGTTTTTTTCTGGCTGGACAGGATCTACAAGAGACCCAGTACTTC. This sequence encodes CASSFFLAGQDLQETQYF.

The chain recombines TRBV7-2 with TRBJ1-5; D remains ambiguous. Trimming stripped 2 bases from V and 0 bases from J, with 2 bases between. Germline CDR1 is SGHTA and CDR2 is FQGNSA. This CDR3 is built from 13 residues. The CDR3 loop is CASSLNSNQPQHF. DNA for the CDR3: TGTGCCAGCAGCTTAAATAGCAATCAGCCCCAGCATTTT.

The chain has TRBV2 and TRBJ1-2; D gene unclear. This CDR3 is built from 11 residues. CDR1 is SNHLY, CDR2 FYNNEI, per germline. The V end was cut by 6 bases, the J end by 6 bases, with 8 bases between. For the CDR3, the DNA is TGTGCCAGCAGCCGGGTCAATGGCTACACCTTC. Translated: CASSRVNGYTF.

This chain joins TRBV5-1 and TRBJ1-6; D gene unclear. This CDR3 contains 14 residues. Germline V lookup: CDR1 SGHRS, CDR2 YFSETQ. The ends were cut back, 0 bases at V and 7 bases at J, with 8 bases in the middle. The CDR3 region is CASSLDVSNSPLHF. CDR3 DNA: TGCGCCAGCAGCTTGGACGTGTCGAATTCACCCCTCCACTTT.

CDR3 loop: CASSRFGGGRSDTQYF. The CDR3 DNA reads as TGTGCCAGCAGTCGATTCGGGGGGGGGCGGTCGGATACGCAGTATTTT. The V call is TRBV2, the J call TRBJ2-3, with 8 bases identical to TRBD2. This CDR3 contains 16 residues. Trimming cost V 5 bases and J 6 bases; bases outside gene matches: 13. Germline V gene data show CDR1 as SNHLY and CDR2 as FYNNEI. The variable domain in full, with the rest retrieved from reference TRBV2 and TRBJ2-3, is EPEVTQTPSHQVTQMGQEVILRCVPISNHLYFYWYRQILGQKVEFLVSFYNNEISEKSEIFDDQFSVERPDGSNFTLKIRSTKLEDSAMYFCASSRFGGGRSDTQYFGPGTRLTVL.

The V gene is TRBV6-2 or TRBV6-3, the J gene TRBJ1-1; D remains ambiguous. The CDR3 runs 13 residues. The germline V and J ends were trimmed by 2 bases and 1 base, with 5 bases remaining between them. From germline, CDR1 is MNHEY and CDR2 SVGEGT. The CDR3 spells CASSYVENTEAFF. The CDR3, as DNA: TGTGCCAGCAGTTACGTCGAGAACACTGAAGCTTTCTTT.

V gene TRBV5-1 combines with J gene TRBJ2-1; TRBD2 agrees at 7 bases. The germline V gene has CDR1 SGHRS and CDR2 YFSETQ. With 1 base clipped from V and 4 bases from J, the junction kept 8 bases outside the gene matches. This CDR3 has 16 residues. This chain's CDR3 is CASSLLASGVYNEQFF. DNA of the CDR3: TGCGCCAGCAGCTTGTTGGCGAGCGGGGTATACAATGAGCAGTTCTTC.

The chain carries TRBV14 and TRBJ2-1; D is uncertain. Trimming shortened V by 6 bases and J by 7 bases, and 16 bases separated the two germline ends. CDR3 length: 14 residues. Germline-derived CDR1 and CDR2 are SGHDN and FVKESK. CDR3 nucleotide sequence: TGTGCCAGCAGTTTGATGAGGTTCGGGAATGAGCAGTTCTTC. Translating it yields CASSLMRFGNEQFF.

The chain employs TRBV28 and TRBJ1-2; D remains unclear. CDR3 length: 14 amino acids. Trimming removed 6 bases from V and 2 bases from J, with 13 bases in between. Germline-derived CDR1 and CDR2 are MDHEN and SYDVKM. CDR3 amino acids: CASRQASLNYGYTF. The CDR3 region has the DNA TGTGCCAGCAGGCAGGCCTCCCTAAACTATGGCTACACCTTC.

The CDR3 protein is CASSETGDQDWNEQFF. The CDR3 DNA reads TGTGCCAGCAGCGAAACCGGCGATCAAGACTGGAATGAGCAGTTCTTC. The J gene is TRBJ2-1, the V gene TRBV7-3; D not resolved. CDR1 SGHTA and CDR2 FQGTGA come from the germline V gene. The CDR3 runs to 16 residues. The ends were cut back, 5 bases at V and 7 bases at J, with 21 bases in the middle.

This chain links TRBV6-5 with TRBJ2-5, with 9 bases that match TRBD2. Trimming took 6 bases from V and 6 from J; bases not matched to a gene: 11. The CDR3 spans 15 residues. CDR1 MNHEY and CDR2 SVGAGI come from the germline V gene. CDR3 DNA: TGTGCCAGCAGCCCGGGCGGGGGGGCGGGAAAGACCCAGTACTTC. This codes for CASSPGGGAGKTQYF.

Here the CDR3 reads CASSYGTGSFDTQYF. CDR3 sequence (DNA): TGTGCCAGCAGTTACGGGACGGGGTCATTTGATACGCAGTATTTT. The rearrangement uses TRBV6-2 or TRBV6-3 and TRBJ2-3, with D perhaps given as TRBD1 or TRBD2 (5 bases each). This CDR3 is built from 15 residues. Germline CDR1 is MNHEY and CDR2 is SVGEGT. Trimming cost V 2 bases and J 6 bases, with 15 bases left between them.